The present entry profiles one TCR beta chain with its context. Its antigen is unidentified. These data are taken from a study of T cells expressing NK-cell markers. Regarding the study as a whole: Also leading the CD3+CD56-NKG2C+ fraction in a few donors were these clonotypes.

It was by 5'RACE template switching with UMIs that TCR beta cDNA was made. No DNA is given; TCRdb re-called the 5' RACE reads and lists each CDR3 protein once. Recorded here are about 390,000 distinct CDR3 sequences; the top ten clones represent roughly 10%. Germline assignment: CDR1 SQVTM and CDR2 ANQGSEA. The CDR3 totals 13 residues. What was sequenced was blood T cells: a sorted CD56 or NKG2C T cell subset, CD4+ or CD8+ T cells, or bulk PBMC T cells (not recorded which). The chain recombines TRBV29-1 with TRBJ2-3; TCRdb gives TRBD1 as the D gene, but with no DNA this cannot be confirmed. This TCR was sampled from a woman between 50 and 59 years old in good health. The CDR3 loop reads CSGRTGGLDTQYF.